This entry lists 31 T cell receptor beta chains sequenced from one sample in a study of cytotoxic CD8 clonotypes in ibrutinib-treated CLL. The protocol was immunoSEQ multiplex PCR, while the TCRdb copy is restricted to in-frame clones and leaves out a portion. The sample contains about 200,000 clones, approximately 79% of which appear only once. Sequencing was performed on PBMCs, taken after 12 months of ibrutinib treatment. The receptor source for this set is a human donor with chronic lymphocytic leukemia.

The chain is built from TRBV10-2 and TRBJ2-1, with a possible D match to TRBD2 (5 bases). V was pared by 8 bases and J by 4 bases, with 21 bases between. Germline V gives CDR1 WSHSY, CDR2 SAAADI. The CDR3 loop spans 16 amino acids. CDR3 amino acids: CASATLTSRDYNEQFF. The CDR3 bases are TGCGCCAGCGCTACCTTAACGTCCCGGGATTACAATGAGCAGTTCTTC.

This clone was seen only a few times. CDR3 amino acids: CASSRDSGSYEQYF. DNA of the CDR3: TGTGCCAGCAGCCGTGATAGCGGCTCCTACGAGCAGTACTTC. The chain is built from TRBV5-4 and TRBJ2-7, with a weak D call TRBD2 (6 bases). The CDR3 runs 14 residues. CDR1 is SGHNT and CDR2 is YYREEE in the germline V gene (reference sequence). Deletions cut 4 bases from V and 0 bases from J, with 11 bases between.

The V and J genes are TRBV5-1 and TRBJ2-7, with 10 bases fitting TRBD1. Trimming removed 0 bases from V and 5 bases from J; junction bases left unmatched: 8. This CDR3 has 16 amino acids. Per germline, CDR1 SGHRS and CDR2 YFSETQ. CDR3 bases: TGCGCCAGCAGCTTGGTGGGGACAGGGGCGACCGACGAGCAGTACTTC. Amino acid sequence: CASSLVGTGATDEQYF. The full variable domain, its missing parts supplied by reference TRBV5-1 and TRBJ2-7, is KAGVTQTPRYLIKTRGQQVTLSCSPISGHRSVSWYQQTPGQGLQFLFEYFSETQRNKGNFPGRFSGRQFSNSRSEMNVSTLELGDSALYLCASSLVGTGATDEQYFGPGTRLTVT.

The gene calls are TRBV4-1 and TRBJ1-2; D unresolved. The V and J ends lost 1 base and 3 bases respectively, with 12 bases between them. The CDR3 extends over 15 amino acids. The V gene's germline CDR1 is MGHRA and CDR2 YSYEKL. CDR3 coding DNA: TGCGCCAGCAGCCAAGGCCCCGAATCGGACTATGGCTACACCTTC. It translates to CASSQGPESDYGYTF.

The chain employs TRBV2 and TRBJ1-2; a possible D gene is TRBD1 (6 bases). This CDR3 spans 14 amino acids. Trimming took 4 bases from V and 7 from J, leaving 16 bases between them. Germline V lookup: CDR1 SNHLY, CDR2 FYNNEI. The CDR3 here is CASSVAGVWGGYTF. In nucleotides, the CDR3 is TGTGCCAGCAGTGTGGCAGGGGTCTGGGGTGGCTACACCTTC. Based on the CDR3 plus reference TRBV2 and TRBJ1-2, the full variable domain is EPEVTQTPSHQVTQMGQEVILRCVPISNHLYFYWYRQILGQKVEFLVSFYNNEISEKSEIFDDQFSVERPDGSNFTLKIRSTKLEDSAMYFCASSVAGVWGGYTFGSGTRLTVV.

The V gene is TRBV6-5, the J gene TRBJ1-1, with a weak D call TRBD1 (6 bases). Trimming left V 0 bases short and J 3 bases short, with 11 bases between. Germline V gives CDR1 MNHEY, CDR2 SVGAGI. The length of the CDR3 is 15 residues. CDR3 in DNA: TGTGCCAGCAGTTACTCAACGGACAGAGACACTGAAGCTTTCTTT. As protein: CASSYSTDRDTEAFF.

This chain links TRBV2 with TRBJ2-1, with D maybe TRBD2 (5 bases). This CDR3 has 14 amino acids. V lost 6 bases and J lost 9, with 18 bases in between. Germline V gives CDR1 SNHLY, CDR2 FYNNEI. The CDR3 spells CASRADVGGSEQFF. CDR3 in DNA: TGTGCCAGCAGAGCGGACGTAGGTGGTAGTGAGCAGTTCTTC. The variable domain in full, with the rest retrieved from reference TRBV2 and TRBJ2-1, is EPEVTQTPSHQVTQMGQEVILRCVPISNHLYFYWYRQILGQKVEFLVSFYNNEISEKSEIFDDQFSVERPDGSNFTLKIRSTKLEDSAMYFCASRADVGGSEQFFGPGTRLTVL.

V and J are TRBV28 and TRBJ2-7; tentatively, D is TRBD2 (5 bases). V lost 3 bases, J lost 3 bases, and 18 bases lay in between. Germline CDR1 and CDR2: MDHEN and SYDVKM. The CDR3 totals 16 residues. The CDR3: CASSFPTTTPLYEQYF. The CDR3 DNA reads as TGTGCCAGCAGTTTTCCTACGACTACCCCACTCTACGAGCAGTACTTC.

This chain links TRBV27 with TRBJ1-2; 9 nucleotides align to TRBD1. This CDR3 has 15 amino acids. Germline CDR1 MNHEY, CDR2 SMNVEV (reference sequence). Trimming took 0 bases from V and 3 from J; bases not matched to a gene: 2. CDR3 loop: CASSLSYRGHYGYTF. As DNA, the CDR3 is TGTGCCAGCAGTTTATCGTACAGGGGGCACTATGGCTACACCTTC.

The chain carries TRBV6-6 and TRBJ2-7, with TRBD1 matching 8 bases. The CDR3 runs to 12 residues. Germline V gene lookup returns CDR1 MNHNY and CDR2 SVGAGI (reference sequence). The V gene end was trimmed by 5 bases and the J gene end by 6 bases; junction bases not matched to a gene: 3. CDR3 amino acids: CASSRQGFEQYF. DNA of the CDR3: TGTGCCAGCAGTCGACAGGGGTTCGAGCAGTACTTC.

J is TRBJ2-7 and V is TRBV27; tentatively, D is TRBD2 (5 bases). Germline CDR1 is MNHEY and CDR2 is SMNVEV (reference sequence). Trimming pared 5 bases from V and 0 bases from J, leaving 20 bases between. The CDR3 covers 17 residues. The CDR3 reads CASSPETRDTTSYEQYF. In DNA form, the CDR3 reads TGTGCCAGCAGTCCCGAAACCCGGGATACTACCTCCTACGAGCAGTACTTC.

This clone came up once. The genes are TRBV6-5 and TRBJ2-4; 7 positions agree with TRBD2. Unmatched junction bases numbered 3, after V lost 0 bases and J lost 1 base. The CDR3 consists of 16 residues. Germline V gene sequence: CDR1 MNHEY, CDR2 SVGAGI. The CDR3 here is CASSYSRGSAKNIQYF. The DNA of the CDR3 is TGTGCCAGCAGTTACTCGCGCGGGAGTGCCAAAAACATTCAGTACTTC.

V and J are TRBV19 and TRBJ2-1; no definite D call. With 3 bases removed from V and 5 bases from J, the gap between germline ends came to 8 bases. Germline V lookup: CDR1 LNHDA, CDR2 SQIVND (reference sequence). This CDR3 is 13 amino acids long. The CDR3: CASSIGQNNEQFF. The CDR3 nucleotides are TGTGCCAGTAGTATCGGGCAGAACAATGAGCAGTTCTTC. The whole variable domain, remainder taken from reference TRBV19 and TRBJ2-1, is DGGITQSPKYLFRKEGQNVTLSCEQNLNHDAMYWYRQDPGQGLRLIYYSQIVNDFQKGDIAEGYSVSREKKESFPLTVTSAQKNPTAFYLCASSIGQNNEQFFGPGTRLTVL.

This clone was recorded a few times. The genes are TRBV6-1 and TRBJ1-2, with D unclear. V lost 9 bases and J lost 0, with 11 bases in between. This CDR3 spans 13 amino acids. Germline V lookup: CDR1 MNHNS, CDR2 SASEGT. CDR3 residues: CASRTPSNYGYTF. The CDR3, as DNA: TGTGCCAGTCGGACCCCTTCTAACTATGGCTACACCTTC.

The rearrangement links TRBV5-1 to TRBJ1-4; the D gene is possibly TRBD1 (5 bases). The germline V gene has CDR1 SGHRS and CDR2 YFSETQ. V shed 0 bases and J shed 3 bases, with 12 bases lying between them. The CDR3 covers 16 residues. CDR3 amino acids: CASSLDPGGANEKLFF. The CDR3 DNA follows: TGCGCCAGCAGCTTGGACCCAGGAGGGGCTAATGAAAAACTGTTTTTT.

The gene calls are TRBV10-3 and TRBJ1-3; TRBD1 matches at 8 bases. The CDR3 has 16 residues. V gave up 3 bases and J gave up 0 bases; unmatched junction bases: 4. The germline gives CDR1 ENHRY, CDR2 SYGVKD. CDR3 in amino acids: CAISDGTGGSGNTIYF. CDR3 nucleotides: TGTGCCATCAGTGACGGGACAGGAGGCTCTGGAAACACCATATATTTT.

The CDR3 spells CATRTGQNAETQYF. The CDR3 nucleotides read TGCGCCACCAGGACCGGCCAGAACGCTGAGACCCAGTACTTC. The gene calls are TRBV5-1 and TRBJ2-5, with no clear D. Between the trimmed V and J ends, which lost 9 bases and 5 bases, there was a span of 20 bases. The germline gives CDR1 SGHRS, CDR2 YFSETQ. The CDR3 is 14 residues long.

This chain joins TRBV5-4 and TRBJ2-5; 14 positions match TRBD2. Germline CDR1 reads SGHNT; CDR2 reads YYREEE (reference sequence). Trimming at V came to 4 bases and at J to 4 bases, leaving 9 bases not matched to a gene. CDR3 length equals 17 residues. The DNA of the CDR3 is TGTGCCAGCAGCCCGACTAGCGGGGGGGCGGGGAGAGAGACCCAGTACTTC. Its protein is CASSPTSGGAGRETQYF.

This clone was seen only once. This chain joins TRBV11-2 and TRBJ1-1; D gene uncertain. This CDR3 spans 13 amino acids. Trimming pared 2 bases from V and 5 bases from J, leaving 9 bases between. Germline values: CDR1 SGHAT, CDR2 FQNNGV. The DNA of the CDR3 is TGTGCCAGCAGCTTATCGGAGGAGACTGAAGCTTTCTTT. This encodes CASSLSEETEAFF.

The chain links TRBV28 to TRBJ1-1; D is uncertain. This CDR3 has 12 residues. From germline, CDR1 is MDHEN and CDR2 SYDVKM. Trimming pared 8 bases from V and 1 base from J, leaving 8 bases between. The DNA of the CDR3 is TGTGCCAGCGCTAAACGGAACACTGAAGCTTTCTTT. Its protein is CASAKRNTEAFF.

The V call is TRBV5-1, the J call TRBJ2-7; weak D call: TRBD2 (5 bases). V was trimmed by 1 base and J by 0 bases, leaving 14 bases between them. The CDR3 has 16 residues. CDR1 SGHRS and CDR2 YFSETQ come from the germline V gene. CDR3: CASSLSTGIDSYEQYF. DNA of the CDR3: TGCGCCAGCAGCTTGTCAACCGGGATCGACTCCTACGAGCAGTACTTC.

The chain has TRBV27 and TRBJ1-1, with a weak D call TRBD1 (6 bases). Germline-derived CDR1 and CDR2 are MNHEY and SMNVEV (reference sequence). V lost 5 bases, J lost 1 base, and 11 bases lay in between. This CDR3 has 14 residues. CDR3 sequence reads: CASSPWTANTEAFF. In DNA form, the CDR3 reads TGTGCCAGCAGTCCGTGGACAGCGAACACTGAAGCTTTCTTT.

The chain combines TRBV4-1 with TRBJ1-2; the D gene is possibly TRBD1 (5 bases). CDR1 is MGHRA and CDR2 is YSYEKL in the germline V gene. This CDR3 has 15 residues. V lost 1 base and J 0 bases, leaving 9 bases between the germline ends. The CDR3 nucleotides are TGCGCCAGCAGCCAAGGTGCGGGGGCTAACTATGGCTACACCTTC. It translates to CASSQGAGANYGYTF.

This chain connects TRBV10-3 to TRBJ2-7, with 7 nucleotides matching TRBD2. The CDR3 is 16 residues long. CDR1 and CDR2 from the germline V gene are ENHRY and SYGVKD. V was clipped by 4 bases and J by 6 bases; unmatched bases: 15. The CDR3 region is CAISVSGVGGPSEQYF. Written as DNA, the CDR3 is TGTGCCATCAGTGTTTCAGGAGTGGGAGGGCCGAGCGAGCAGTACTTC.

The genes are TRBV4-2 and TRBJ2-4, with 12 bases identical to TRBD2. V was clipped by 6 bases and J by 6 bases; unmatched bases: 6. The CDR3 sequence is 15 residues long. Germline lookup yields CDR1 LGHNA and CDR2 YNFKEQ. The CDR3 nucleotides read TGTGCCAGCAGGGAGGGACTAGCGGGTATAAACATTCAGTACTTC. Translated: CASREGLAGINIQYF.

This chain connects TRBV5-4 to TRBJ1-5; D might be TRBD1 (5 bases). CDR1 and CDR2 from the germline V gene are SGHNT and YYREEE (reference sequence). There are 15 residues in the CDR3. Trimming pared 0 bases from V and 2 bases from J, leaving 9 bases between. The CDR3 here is CASSLVPQGNQPQHF. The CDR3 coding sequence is TGTGCCAGCAGCTTGGTACCACAGGGCAATCAGCCCCAGCATTTT.

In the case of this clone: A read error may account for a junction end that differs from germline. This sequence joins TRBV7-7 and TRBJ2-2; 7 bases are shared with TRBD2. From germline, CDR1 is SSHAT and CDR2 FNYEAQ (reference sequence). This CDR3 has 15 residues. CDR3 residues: CASSFGGSVTGELFF. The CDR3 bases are TGTGCTAGCAGCTTCGGCGGGAGTGTCACCGGGGAGCTGTTTTTT.

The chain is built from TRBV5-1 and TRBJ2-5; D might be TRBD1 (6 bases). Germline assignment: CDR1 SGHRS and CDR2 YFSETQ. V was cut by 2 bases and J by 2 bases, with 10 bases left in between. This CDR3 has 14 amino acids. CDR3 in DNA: TGCGCCAGCAGCTTCGGACAGCTACAAGAGACCCAGTACTTC. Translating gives CASSFGQLQETQYF.

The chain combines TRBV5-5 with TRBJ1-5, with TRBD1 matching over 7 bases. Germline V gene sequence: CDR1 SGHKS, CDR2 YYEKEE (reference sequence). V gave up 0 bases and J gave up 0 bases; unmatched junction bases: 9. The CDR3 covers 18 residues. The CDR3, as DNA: TGTGCCAGCAGCTTGGGGTTTAGAGGGACAGATAGCAATCAGCCCCAGCATTTT. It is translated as CASSLGFRGTDSNQPQHF.

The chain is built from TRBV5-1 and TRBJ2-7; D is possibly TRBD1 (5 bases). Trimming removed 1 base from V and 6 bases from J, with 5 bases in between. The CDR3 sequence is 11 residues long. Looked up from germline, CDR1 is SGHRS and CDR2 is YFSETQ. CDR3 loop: CASSLTGEQYF. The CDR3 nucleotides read TGCGCCAGCAGCTTGACAGGCGAGCAGTACTTC.

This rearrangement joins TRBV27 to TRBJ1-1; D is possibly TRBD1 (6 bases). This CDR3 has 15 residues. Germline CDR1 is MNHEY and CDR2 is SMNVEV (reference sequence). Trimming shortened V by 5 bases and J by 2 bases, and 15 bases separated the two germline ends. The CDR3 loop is CASSRGGQINTEAFF. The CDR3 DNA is TGTGCCAGCAGTAGAGGGGGACAAATCAACACTGAAGCTTTCTTT.